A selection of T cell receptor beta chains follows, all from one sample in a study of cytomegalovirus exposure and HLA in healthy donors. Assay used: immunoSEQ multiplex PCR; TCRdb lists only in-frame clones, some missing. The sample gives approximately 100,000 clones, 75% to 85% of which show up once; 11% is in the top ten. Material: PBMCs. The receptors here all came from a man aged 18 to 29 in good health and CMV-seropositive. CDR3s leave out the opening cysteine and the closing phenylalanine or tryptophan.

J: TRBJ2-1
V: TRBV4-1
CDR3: ASSQEGDAGGYNEQF

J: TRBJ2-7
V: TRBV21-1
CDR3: ASSKVQGAEGYEQY

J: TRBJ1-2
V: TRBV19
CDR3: ASSIPQGTNYGYT

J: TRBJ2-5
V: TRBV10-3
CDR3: AISDPGSTGETQY

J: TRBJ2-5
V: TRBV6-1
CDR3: ASSKGQLWETQY

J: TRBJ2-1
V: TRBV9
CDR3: ASSVVTGNEQF

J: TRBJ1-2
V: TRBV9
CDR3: ASSDGGWEYGYT

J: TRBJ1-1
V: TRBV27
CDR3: ASSFRGNTEAF

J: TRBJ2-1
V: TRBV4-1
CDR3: ASSQGRDSSYNEQF

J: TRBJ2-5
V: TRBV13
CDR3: ASNRGGLAGGKTQY

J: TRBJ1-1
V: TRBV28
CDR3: ASSPNRVGNTEAF

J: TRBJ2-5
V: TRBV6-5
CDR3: ASSYRDRGRETQY

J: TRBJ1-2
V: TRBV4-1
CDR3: ASSQPGGGVYGYT

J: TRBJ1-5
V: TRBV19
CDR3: ASSKEGVQPQH

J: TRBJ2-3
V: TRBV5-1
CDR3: ASSPRDGGNTDTQY

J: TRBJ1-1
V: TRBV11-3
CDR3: ASSPIGQLYTEAF

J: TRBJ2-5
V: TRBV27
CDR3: ASTGQSGETQY

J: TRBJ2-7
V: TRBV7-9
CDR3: ASSRALHGQYYEQY

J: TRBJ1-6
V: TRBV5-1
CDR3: ASSPDRARNSPLH

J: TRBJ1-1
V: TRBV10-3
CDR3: AISEQFGGGGTEAF

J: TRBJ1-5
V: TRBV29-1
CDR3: SVVETGNNQPQH

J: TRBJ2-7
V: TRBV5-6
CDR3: ASSNGQGVEQY

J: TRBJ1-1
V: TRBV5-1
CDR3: ASSLGGQNTEAF

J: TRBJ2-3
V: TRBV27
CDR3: ASTWADTQY

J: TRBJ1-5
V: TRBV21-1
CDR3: ASTNGMGGQGIEQPQH

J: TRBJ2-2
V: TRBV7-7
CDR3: ASSRTGNSGELF

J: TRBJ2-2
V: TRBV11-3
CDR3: ASSLVSRGPNTGELF

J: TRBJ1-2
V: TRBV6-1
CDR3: ASTQGLTGHYGYT

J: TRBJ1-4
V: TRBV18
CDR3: ASSPKAGQGNEKLF

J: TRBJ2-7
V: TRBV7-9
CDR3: ASTPIPGGSYEQY

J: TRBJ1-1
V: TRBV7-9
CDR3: ASYGQTNTEAF

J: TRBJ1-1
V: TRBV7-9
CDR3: ASSSQGARHGTF

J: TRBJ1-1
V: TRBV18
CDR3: ASSPAGRPVTEAF